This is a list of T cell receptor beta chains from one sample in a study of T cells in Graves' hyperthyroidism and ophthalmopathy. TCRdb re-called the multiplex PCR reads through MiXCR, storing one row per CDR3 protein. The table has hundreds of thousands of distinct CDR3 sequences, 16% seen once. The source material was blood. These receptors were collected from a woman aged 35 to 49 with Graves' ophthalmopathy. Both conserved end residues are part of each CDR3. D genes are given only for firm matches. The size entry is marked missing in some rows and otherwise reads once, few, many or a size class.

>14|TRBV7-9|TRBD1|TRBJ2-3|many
TGTGCCAGCAGCTTTAAACAGGGGGGAGATACGCAGTATTTT
CASSFKQGGDTQYF
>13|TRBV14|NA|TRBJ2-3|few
TGTGCCAGCAGCCCGATTAGCGGATATACGCAGTATTTT
CASSPISGYTQYF
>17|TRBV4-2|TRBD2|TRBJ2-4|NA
TGTGCCAGCAGCCAGGTTATAGCGGGAGGATCCAAAAACATTCAGTACTTC
CASSQVIAGGSKNIQYF
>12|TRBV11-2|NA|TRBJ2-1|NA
TGTGCCAGCAGCTCCCCCGCCGATGAGCAGTTCTTC
CASSSPADEQFF
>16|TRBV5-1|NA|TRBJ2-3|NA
TGCGCCAGCAGCCAAGATCCTGGCTCCAGCACAGATACGCAGTATTTT
CASSQDPGSSTDTQYF
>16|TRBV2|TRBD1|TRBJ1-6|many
TGTGCCAGCAGTGACGACAGGGGGCTCGTCAATTCACCCCTCCACTTT
CASSDDRGLVNSPLHF
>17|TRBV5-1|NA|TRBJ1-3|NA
TGCGCCAGCAGCCTCAGGGGTAGGTCTTTGGAAGGAAACACCATATATTTT
CASSLRGRSLEGNTIYF
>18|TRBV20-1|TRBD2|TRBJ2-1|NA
TGCAGTGCCAATCCGGGACTAGGGGGTAAAGGGTCTTACAATGAGCAGTTCTTC
CSANPGLGGKGSYNEQFF
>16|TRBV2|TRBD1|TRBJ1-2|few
TGTGCCAGCAGTGAATTCACAGGGGGATCCGTCTATGGCTACACCTTC
CASSEFTGGSVYGYTF
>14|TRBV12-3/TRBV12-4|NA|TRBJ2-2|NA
TGTGCCAGCAGTTTCCAGGGCCCCACCGGGGAGCTGTTTTTT
CASSFQGPTGELFF
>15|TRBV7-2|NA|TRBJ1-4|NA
TGTGCCAGCAGCCCAACACGGACGGACAATGAAAAACTGTTTTTT
CASSPTRTDNEKLFF
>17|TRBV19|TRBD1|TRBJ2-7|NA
TGTGCCAGTAGTATGGCCGCCGCCCGGACAGGGAACTACGAGCAGTACTTC
CASSMAAARTGNYEQYF
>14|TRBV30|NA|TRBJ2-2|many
TGTGCCTGGAGTGGAGGACTGCTTGGCGGGGAGCTGTTTTTT
CAWSGGLLGGELFF
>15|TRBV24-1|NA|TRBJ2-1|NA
TGTGCCACCAGTGATCCGGAACAGGGTTCAAATGAGCAGTTCTTC
CATSDPEQGSNEQFF
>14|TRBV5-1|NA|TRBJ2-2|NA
TGCGCCAGCAGCTTGGCAGGGGTGGCCGGGGAGCTGTTTTTT
CASSLAGVAGELFF
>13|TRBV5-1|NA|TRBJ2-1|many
TGCGCCAGCAGCTTGGGGCTAGATAATGAGCAGTTCTTC
CASSLGLDNEQFF
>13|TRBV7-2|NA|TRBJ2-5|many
TGTGCCAGCAGCTTAGCGATACGAGAGACCCAGTACTTC
CASSLAIRETQYF
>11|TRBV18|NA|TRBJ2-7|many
TGTGCCAGCTCACACGACCGGGAGCAGTACTTC
CASSHDREQYF
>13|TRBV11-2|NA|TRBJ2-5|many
TGTGCCAGCAGCAAGTCGCTACGAGAGACCCAGTACTTC
CASSKSLRETQYF
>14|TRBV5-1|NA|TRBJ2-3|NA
TGCGCCAGCAGCCAAGAACCTAGCACAGATACGCAGTATTTT
CASSQEPSTDTQYF
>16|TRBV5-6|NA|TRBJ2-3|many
TGTGCCAGCAGCTCTTGGCTACTAGCAGTCACAGATACGCAGTATTTT
CASSSWLLAVTDTQYF
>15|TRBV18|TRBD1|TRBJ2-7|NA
TGTGCCAGCTCACTCCAAGGACAGGGGGCCTACGAGCAGTACTTC
CASSLQGQGAYEQYF
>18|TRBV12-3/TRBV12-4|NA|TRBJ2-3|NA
TGTGCCAGCAGTGGTCGGGGGCGCCGTTCCACTAGCACAGATACGCAGTATTTT
CASSGRGRRSTSTDTQYF
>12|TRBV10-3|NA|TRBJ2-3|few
TGTGCCATCGGCGGGAGCACAGATACGCAGTATTTT
CAIGGSTDTQYF
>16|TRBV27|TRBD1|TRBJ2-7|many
TGTGCCAGCAGTCCACCACCGGGACAGGGAGCCTACGAGCAGTACTTC
CASSPPPGQGAYEQYF
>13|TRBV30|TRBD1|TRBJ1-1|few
TGTGCCTGGAGGGCGACAGGGGTTACTGAAGCTTTCTTT
CAWRATGVTEAFF
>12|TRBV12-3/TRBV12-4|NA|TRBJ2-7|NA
TGTGCCAGTGGAGACCACCCTCTCGAGCAGTACTTC
CASGDHPLEQYF
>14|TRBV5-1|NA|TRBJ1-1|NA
TGCGCCAGCAGCGCCCGCCGAGGGCAGGGTGAAGCTTTCTTT
CASSARRGQGEAFF
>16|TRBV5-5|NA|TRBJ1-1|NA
TGTGCCAGCAGCGCAACAGGTGGTGGACCACGCACTGAAGCTTTCTTT
CASSATGGGPRTEAFF
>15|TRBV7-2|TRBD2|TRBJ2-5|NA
TGTGCCAGCAGCGTTGTAGCGGGGGCCCAAGAGACCCAGTACTTC
CASSVVAGAQETQYF
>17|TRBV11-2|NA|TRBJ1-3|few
TGTGCCAGCAGCCCCAATCGGGATCGGGTCACTGGAAACACCATATATTTT
CASSPNRDRVTGNTIYF
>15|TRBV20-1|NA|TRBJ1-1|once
TGCAGTGCTAGCGAGCCGTCGACAGTCACTACTGAAGCTTTCTTT
CSASEPSTVTTEAFF
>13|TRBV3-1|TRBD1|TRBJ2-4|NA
TGTGCCAGCAGCGGGACAGTCAAAAACATTCAGTACTTC
CASSGTVKNIQYF
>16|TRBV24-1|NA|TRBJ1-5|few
TGTGCCACAAAGTTCCGGGGATTTGATAGCAATCAGCCCCAGCATTTT
CATKFRGFDSNQPQHF
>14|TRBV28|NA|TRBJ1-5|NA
TGTGCCAGCAGTATCGTCTCTGGCAATCAGCCCCAGCATTTT
CASSIVSGNQPQHF
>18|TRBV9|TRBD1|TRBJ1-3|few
TGTGCCAGCAGCGTAGCGGGTGGGACAGCCAGCTCTGGAAACACCATATATTTT
CASSVAGGTASSGNTIYF
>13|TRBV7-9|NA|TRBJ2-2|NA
TGTGTCAGCAGGTCAGCGACTTCCGGGGAGCTGTTTTTT
CVSRSATSGELFF
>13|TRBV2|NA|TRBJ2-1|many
TGTGCCAGCGGAGGACAGACTTACAATGAGCAGTTCTTC
CASGGQTYNEQFF
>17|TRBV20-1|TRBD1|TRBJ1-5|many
TGCAGTGCTATCGTCCCGGGACAGGGTCGGCGCAATCAGCCCCAGCATTTT
CSAIVPGQGRRNQPQHF
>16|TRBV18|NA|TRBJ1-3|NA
TGTGCCAGCTCACCCCTCGGGCTATCCGTTGGAAACACCATATATTTT
CASSPLGLSVGNTIYF
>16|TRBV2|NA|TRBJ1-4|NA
TGTGCCAGCAGTGAAACCCAGACGGCAACTAATGAAAGACTGTTTTTT
CASSETQTATNERLFF